Below, 9 T cell receptor beta chains from the same sample are listed, as sequenced in a study of cytomegalovirus exposure and HLA in healthy donors. Profiled with immunoSEQ multiplex PCR; TCRdb holds only in-frame clones, not every one. This table has around 220,000 clones, around 90% appearing once. The specimen sequenced was PBMCs. The receptors derive from a young woman in good health and CMV-seronegative.

The chain employs TRBV10-3 and TRBJ2-1, with 8 bases fitting TRBD1. In germline, CDR1 is ENHRY, CDR2 SYGVKD. After removal of 4 bases from V and 7 bases from J, the junction contained 6 bases not matched to a gene. The CDR3 has 14 amino acids. The CDR3 spells CAISARTGKNEQFF. The CDR3 DNA reads as TGTGCCATCAGTGCTAGGACAGGGAAAAATGAGCAGTTCTTC.

This clone appeared a single time. The V and J genes are TRBV5-4 and TRBJ1-2, with 7 bases lining up with TRBD1. The CDR3 has 16 amino acids. Per the germline V gene, CDR1 is SGHNT and CDR2 is YYREEE (reference sequence). Losses at the gene ends were 4 bases for V and 4 bases for J; bases not matched to a gene: 13. CDR3 nucleotides: TGTGCCAGCAGCCCTGGGCGACAGGGAGGCGCCTATGGCTACACCTTC. Protein: CASSPGRQGGAYGYTF.

On this clone itself: An end of the junction does not agree with germline; a read error may underlie this. CDR3 bases: TGTGCCAGCAGCAAATACAGGGGGTATACTGGAAACACCATGTATTTT. This translates into CASSKYRGYTGNTMYF. The J gene is TRBJ1-3, the V gene TRBV11-2; 8 nucleotides match TRBD1. The CDR3 runs to 16 residues. CDR1 is SGHAT, CDR2 FQNNGV, per germline.

This clone was seen just once. The chain combines TRBV6-4 with TRBJ2-3; TRBD2 matches at 7 bases. Per the germline V gene, CDR1 is MRHNA and CDR2 is SNTAGT. V lost 6 bases to trimming and J lost 5 bases; unmatched junction nucleotides: 8. The CDR3 extends over 14 amino acids. CDR3 DNA: TGTGCCAGCAGCCGCTTGGGAGGGGAAGATACGCAGTATTTT. Translating it yields CASSRLGGEDTQYF.

The CDR3 DNA sequence: TGTGCCAGCAGCATCCGGGACAGGGGGGACAATGAGCAGTTCTTC. Translating it yields CASSIRDRGDNEQFF. The V call is TRBV6-6, the J call TRBJ2-1; 11 positions agree with TRBD1. The ends lost 6 bases at V and 5 bases at J; junction bases unmatched: 6. The length of the CDR3 is 15 residues. Germline assignment: CDR1 MNHNY and CDR2 SVGAGI (reference sequence).

The chain couples TRBV11-2 to TRBJ2-7; TRBD2 might be the D (6 bases). Germline V gene lookup returns CDR1 SGHAT and CDR2 FQNNGV. The CDR3 spans 18 residues. Trimming took off 4 bases at V and 4 bases at J, with 26 bases between the two ends. CDR3 sequence (DNA): TGTGCCAGCAGCTCCAATCGTGGGCTGGCGGGACGGGGATACGAGCAGTACTTC. Encoded protein: CASSSNRGLAGRGYEQYF. Full variable domain (remainder filled in from reference TRBV11-2 and TRBJ2-7): EAGVAQSPRYKIIEKRQSVAFWCNPISGHATLYWYQQILGQGPKLLIQFQNNGVVDDSQLPKDRFSAERLKGVDSTLKIQPAKLEDSAVYLCASSSNRGLAGRGYEQYFGPGTRLTVT.

V is TRBV7-8 and J is TRBJ1-1, with TRBD1 matching 7 bases. The CDR3 covers 16 residues. Germline CDR1 SGHVS, CDR2 FQNEAQ. The J segment lost 5 bases and the V segment lost 4 bases, leaving 13 bases of the junction unmatched. This CDR3 is CASSSDSRGLMTEAFF. CDR3 DNA sequence: TGTGCCAGCAGCTCGGACAGCAGGGGGTTAATGACTGAAGCTTTCTTT.

V is TRBV27 and J is TRBJ1-1; D possibly corresponds to TRBD1 (6 bases). There are 14 residues in the CDR3. Germline CDR1 and CDR2: MNHEY and SMNVEV (reference sequence). Trimming took off 5 bases at V and 0 bases at J, with 10 bases between the two ends. The CDR3 sequence: CASSTRQVNTEAFF. The CDR3, as DNA: TGTGCCAGCAGTACCAGACAGGTGAACACTGAAGCTTTCTTT.

V gene TRBV6-1 combines with J gene TRBJ2-1; 7 bases align to TRBD2. Germline trimming cut 8 bases from V and 6 bases from J; bases unmatched to any gene: 1. Germline V gene lookup returns CDR1 MNHNS and CDR2 SASEGT. The CDR3 covers 11 residues. The CDR3 loop reads CASGGGNEQFF. The DNA of the CDR3 is TGTGCCAGCGGGGGGGGCAATGAGCAGTTCTTC.